The T cell receptor (beta chain) under discussion was sequenced for a study of blood T cell repertoires in COVID-19. In the study overall: Samples representing acute and convalescent COVID-19 were sourced from the United States, Italy and Spain. The analysed material was cDNA or gDNA that came from T cells, B-cell-depleted T cells, or PBMCs.

The CDR3 is 13 residues long. Trimming shortened V by 6 bases and J by 7 bases, and 15 bases separated the two germline ends. From germline, CDR1 is MNHEY and CDR2 SMNVEV (reference sequence). Authors' processing steps: Amplification from reference gene primers served as the basis for estimated nucleated cell counts. Profiling relied on immunoSEQ multiplex PCR, and the TCRdb table lists in-frame clones only, not all of them. For V, J and clone size, that table is used; D and trimming come from the DNA. The repertoire holds over 80,000 clones, 86% seen once, with 0.95% to 1.5% in the top ten. The rearrangement links TRBV27 to TRBJ1-1; tentatively, D is TRBD1 (5 bases). Input material: peripheral blood. The TCR comes from a man aged 80 or over with active or convalescent COVID-19. The CDR3 region has the DNA TGTGCCAGCAGCTTGGGCCATAGGGGTGAAGCTTTCTTT. This sequence encodes CASSLGHRGEAFF.